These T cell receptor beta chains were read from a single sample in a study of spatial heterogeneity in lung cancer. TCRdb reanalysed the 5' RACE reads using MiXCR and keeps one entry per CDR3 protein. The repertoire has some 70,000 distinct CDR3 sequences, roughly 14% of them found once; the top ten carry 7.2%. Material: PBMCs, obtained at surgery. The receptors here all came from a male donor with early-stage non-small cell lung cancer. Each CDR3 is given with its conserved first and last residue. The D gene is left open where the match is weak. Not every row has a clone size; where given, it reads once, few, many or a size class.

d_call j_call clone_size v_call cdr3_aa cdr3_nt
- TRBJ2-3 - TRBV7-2 CASSPMRTDTQYF TGTGCCAGCAGCCCTATGCGCACAGATACGCAGTATTTT
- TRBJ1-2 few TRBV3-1 CASSQDTQGYTF TGTGCCAGCAGCCAAGATACCCAGGGCTACACCTTC
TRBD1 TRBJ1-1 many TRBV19 CASLPGQGGRTEAFF TGTGCCAGTTTACCGGGACAGGGGGGAAGGACTGAAGCTTTCTTT
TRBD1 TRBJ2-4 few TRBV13 CASSHDRENIQYF TGTGCCAGCAGCCATGACAGGGAAAACATTCAGTACTTC
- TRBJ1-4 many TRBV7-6 CASSFRAGEKLFF TGTGCCAGCAGCTTCAGGGCGGGTGAAAAACTGTTTTTT
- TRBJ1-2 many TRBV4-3 CASSQDARAWGYTF TGCGCCAGCAGCCAAGATGCCAGGGCTTGGGGCTACACCTTC
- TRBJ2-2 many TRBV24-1 CATSDSWNGNTGELFF TGTGCCACCAGTGATTCATGGAACGGAAACACCGGGGAGCTGTTTTTT
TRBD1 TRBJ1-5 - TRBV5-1 CASSLGQGDNQPQHF TGCGCCAGCAGCTTGGGACAGGGGGACAATCAGCCCCAGCATTTT
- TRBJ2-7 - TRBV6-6 CASSFADEQYF TGTGCCAGCAGTTTTGCAGACGAGCAGTACTTC
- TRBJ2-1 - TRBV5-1 CASSLADSSYNEQFF TGCGCCAGCAGCTTAGCGGACTCCTCCTACAATGAGCAGTTCTTC
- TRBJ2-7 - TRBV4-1 CATAGHGESYEQYF TGCGCAACAGCTGGTCACGGAGAGTCCTACGAGCAGTACTTC
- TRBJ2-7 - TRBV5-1 CASSRDRRDEQYF TGCGCCAGCAGCCGGGACCGTAGAGACGAGCAGTACTTC
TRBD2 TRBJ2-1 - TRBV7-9 CASNLGGRASYNEQFF TGTGCCAGCAACTTAGGCGGGAGGGCCTCCTACAATGAGCAGTTCTTC
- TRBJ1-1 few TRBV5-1 CASSLVQVPTEAFF TGCGCCAGCAGCTTGGTACAGGTGCCCACTGAAGCTTTCTTT
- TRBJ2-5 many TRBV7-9 CASRVLTGETQYF TGTGCCAGCAGGGTACTTACAGGGGAGACCCAGTACTTC
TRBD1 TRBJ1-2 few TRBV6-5 CASSRRQGAEGYTF TGTGCCAGCAGCAGACGACAGGGGGCAGAAGGCTACACCTTC